This T cell receptor beta chain was found in a study of beta chain features in type 1 diabetes. General observations from the study: In comparison with healthy donors, patients had naive, central memory and Treg TCRB repertoires that appeared more similar. PCR might preferentially amplify shorter templates, equally in patients and controls. Fewer junction insertions and more nucleotide deletions appeared in type 1 diabetes patients.

Cells sorted by CD45RO/CCR7/CD25/CD127/CD95/CD27 comprised CD4+ naive, central memory, regulatory and stem cell-like memory cells. A remark on this clone: Its antigen is unknown.

Of the isolated RNA, all was reverse transcribed, and so the sequenced material was expressed TCRB transcripts. Clones were sequenced by immunoSEQ multiplex PCR, and TCRdb holds only the in-frame ones, with some missing. This table has 360,000 or so clones, about 18% appearing once. Sequenced input: naive CD4+ T cells from blood. The sequence derives from a woman between 18 and 29 years old in good health.

DNA for the CDR3: TGTGCCAGCAGCGTAGAGGGACTAGCGGCCCCCGTGTTCTTC. Amino acids: CASSVEGLAAPVFF. The chain uses TRBV9 and TRBJ2-1; 11 bases are shared with TRBD2. CDR3 length equals 14 residues. The V segment lost 0 bases and the J segment 15 bases; nucleotides outside the gene matches: 8. Germline CDR1 reads SGDLS; CDR2 reads YYNGEE.